Below, one T cell receptor (beta chain) is given with its context. Which antigen it targets is not known. No quality values exist for individual bases; no much larger clone is one base distant. The data were obtained in a study of cytomegalovirus exposure and HLA in healthy donors (dated by TCRdb to the late 2010s). Broadly, across the study: According to an earlier analysis of 587 of the donors, about 179 million T cells yielded roughly 100 million unique TCR beta sequences and about 280 Gb of sequence data. HLA typing covered class I and class II loci at four-digit resolution. In a later analysis, previously published TCR beta repertoires from about 670 donors were re-analyzed and high-resolution HLA genotyping was added so that TCR occurrence patterns could be studied. A later genetic analysis took genome-wide SNP genotypes for about three fifths of the 666 donors and used that subset as a discovery cohort. The later analysis used no new phenotypic data to find candidate immune exposures, relying instead on TCR beta sequences and their occurrence across donors. Of the roughly 420 genotyped donors, approximately 80% were placed in the genetic ancestry cluster associated with self-reported Caucasian donors. Four or five DR-DQ haplotypes were treated as single units for association and clustering because of strong linkage in the cohort. Among several hundred genotyped donors of the cohort, an average of approximately 220,000 unique TCR beta nucleotide sequences was sequenced per donor, of which about 19% were non-productive. Using immunosequencing, the study profiled T cell repertoires from approximately 700 subjects and related those repertoires to cytomegalovirus serostatus. Roughly 320 gigabases of sequencing data and around 85 million unique TCR sequences made up an early release that covered approximately 620 HLA-typed donors. Donor age, sex, ethnicity and CMV serostatus were compiled alongside the repertoire data. The study was designed to test whether signatures of past pathogen exposure could be identified by cataloging public T cell receptors. Every discovery cohort repertoire had been produced on one sequencing platform. A separate validation cohort of roughly 120 different subjects was used in addition to the approximately 670-subject first cohort. The number of donors typed differed by locus, with roughly 629-640 for A, B, C, DRB1 and DQB1, around 500 for DQA1, approximately 580 for DPA1, and around 430 for DPB1. In an earlier analysis of roughly 600 of the donors, high-throughput TCR beta sequencing was used to judge whether each TCR beta V gene segment behaved as functional or pseudogenic. High-throughput TCR immunosequencing, statistical association of individual TCRs with disease status, and machine learning were combined to predict cytomegalovirus infection status. General conclusions and limits of the study: CMV serostatus was the only immune exposure information available for the cohort. In this cohort, only TCR beta chains were sequenced, and detectable features were limited by the absence of alpha or paired-chain data. It was suggested by the authors that the approach could potentially be generalized to other disease states and immunological phenotypes. A further reported finding was that TCR beta sequences accurately predicted the HLA-A and HLA-B alleles for most subjects in the first cohort. Because counts were too low, seventeen rarely observed V segments, including chromosome 9 orphons, were excluded from the earlier analysis of several hundred of the donors. In a later analysis, the rate of TCR association differed among HLA loci, with DRB1 alleles having the most associated TCRs and HLA-C alleles having the fewest. Because HLA typing was missing for some donors at each locus, association tests included only the typed subset. Most TCR sequences were seen in very few donors, while some public TCRs were found in many individuals. Sequencing depth was assumed to be roughly uniform across donors in the presence/absence analyses, though that assumption may not hold. A later analysis associated around 16,000 TCR beta sequences with specific HLA alleles at a false discovery rate of 0.05. Linkage disequilibrium might explain the correlated functional status among segregating V segments, but an unknown experimental factor could not be excluded. Strong co-occurrence of HLA alleles, especially DR and DQ, made assigning TCR associations to individual alleles difficult. A few of the identified cytomegalovirus-associated TCR beta chains were confirmed in vitro to be specific for cytomegalovirus antigens. The sequencing pipeline was judged likely to have produced a cluster of highly shared sequence variants as a technical artifact. In an earlier analysis of 450 to 750 of the donors, most TCR beta V segments appeared in productive rearrangements about 87% or about 30% of the time, broadly matching IMGT annotations. In a later analysis, most CMV-associated TCR beta chains were found to appear HLA-restricted, with HLA associations seemingly driven largely by CMV exposure. A later analysis reported that several top co-occurrence clusters appeared linked to parvovirus B19, influenza, CMV and Epstein-Barr virus. In both the original and validation cohorts, the classifier was reported to diagnose cytomegalovirus status with high specificity and sensitivity. Some IMGT-functional V segments, including TRBV6-2 and TRBV6-3, could not be told apart with the 87-base-pair reads, so those segments were excluded. An association between a missense DCLRE1C variant and V-gene and J-gene trimming of TCR beta chains was found in a later genetic analysis and replicated in an independent cohort. In a later analysis, HLA-associated TCR beta chains showed more clonal expansion and lower generation probabilities than non-associated chains that were equally common. Compared with the roughly 720-donor mean, donors in an Asian-associated ancestry cluster had fewer N-insertions in productive TCRs, according to a later genetic analysis. The study gave a list of about 170 TCR beta chains associated with cytomegalovirus.

Library preparation employed the immunoSEQ multiplex PCR assay. A mixture of 60 forward primers for TCR Vbeta segments and 13 reverse primers for TCR Jbeta segments was used in the multiplex PCR. Amplification of the CDR3 region of rearranged TCR beta genes was performed with a multiplex PCR assay on genomic DNA. On the Illumina HiSeq System, the amplified TCR beta libraries were sequenced as 87-base-pair reads. Turning to the authors' computational methods: A later analysis counted tens of millions of unique TCR beta chains across the 550 to 800 repertoires, and around 9.9 million of these chains were shared by at least two donors. A nearest-neighbor algorithm error-corrected the raw reads and collapsed the reads into unique sequences, merging closely related sequences to remove PCR and sequencing errors. V, D and J gene segments were assigned by aligning CDR3 sequences to IMGT reference sequences. For a sequence to be retained, a match of at least six nucleotides to both a V gene segment and a J gene segment was required. A rearrangement was called productive if the CDR3 had no stop codons and remained in frame with V and J, and every other rearrangement was called non-productive. CDR3 was defined according to IMGT convention as the region running from the second conserved V-encoded cysteine to the conserved J-encoded phenylalanine. In an earlier analysis of more than 550 of the donors, sequences lacking an unambiguous match to a single V gene segment were excluded. An earlier analysis of some 610 of the donors called V segments functional above 56.7% productive rearrangements and segregating when the between-donor standard deviation exceeded 5%. To diagnose cytomegalovirus status from the catalog of TCR beta chain sequences, a statistical classification framework was built. V and J gene assignment, in a later analysis, came from comparing TCR nucleotide sequences with IMGT/GENE-DB human TR gene sequences. In a later analysis, CDR3 sequences and most-parsimonious VDJ recombination scenarios were assigned using the TCRdist pipeline. In a later analysis, each TCR beta chain was defined by its CDR3 amino acid sequence together with its V-gene family, and reads lacking a unique V-gene family were excluded. To address suspected cross-contamination and a sequencing artifact, a later analysis removed several hundred highly shared, low-generation-probability nucleotide sequences. In a later analysis, a clonal expansion index was calculated for each public chain from normalized within-repertoire ranks of inferred template counts. A later analysis computed generation probabilities with a VDJ recombination model fitted to out-of-frame rearrangements, and checked the results against IGoR. In a later analysis, hypergeometric tests were used to score TCR-TCR, TCR-HLA and TCR-CMV co-occurrence, with a repertoire-size bias correction applied to TCR pairs. To estimate false discovery rates, a later analysis permuted the HLA or CMV assignments 20 times. A later analysis grouped co-occurring TCRs with DBSCAN, adding TCRdist sequence similarity when clustering within HLA-allele-positive subsets. For co-occurrence clustering, repertoires with fewer than 30,000 or more than 120,000 public chains were excluded, along with roughly five repertoires with anomalous nucleotide sharing. The table was pulled from immuneACCESS by TCRdb, which kept in-frame rearrangements only. Such tables lose some clones; where checked, under half of the loss comes from unresolved V genes, and the rest has no known cause. That table is the source of V, J and clone size, and D and trimming were worked out from the DNA. The sample profile shows about 65,000 clones; 60% to 80% of them were found once. Of the sample, around 3% falls within the top ten clones.

The cohort comprised some 730 healthy bone marrow donors. At the time of sampling, every cohort member was nominally healthy, though immune exposures that went unrecorded were likely present. The donor tested CMV seropositive, placing the donor among the 289 seropositive members of the cohort. A peripheral blood sample was collected from each donor, and TCR beta sequencing was performed on peripheral blood mononuclear cells. Genomic DNA was extracted from the blood cell samples with the Qiagen DNeasy Blood Extraction Kit. Trimmed from V: 6 bases; trimmed from J: 6 bases; junction bases lacking a gene match: 9. CDR3 length: 15 amino acids, cysteine to phenylalanine. The read is trimmed to its CDR3 DNA, 45 bases read in frame from base 1. The germline V gene yields SGHVS for CDR1 and FQNEAQ for CDR2.

The chain couples TRBV7-8 to TRBJ2-7; 12 middle bases align to TRBD1. The TCR sequence derives from a girl under 18 in good health and CMV-seropositive. Material: PBMCs. The CDR3 region: CASRPRDRGLVEQYF. The nucleotide sequence is given as TGTGCCAGCAGACCAAGGGACAGGGGGCTAGTCGAGCAGTACTTC.